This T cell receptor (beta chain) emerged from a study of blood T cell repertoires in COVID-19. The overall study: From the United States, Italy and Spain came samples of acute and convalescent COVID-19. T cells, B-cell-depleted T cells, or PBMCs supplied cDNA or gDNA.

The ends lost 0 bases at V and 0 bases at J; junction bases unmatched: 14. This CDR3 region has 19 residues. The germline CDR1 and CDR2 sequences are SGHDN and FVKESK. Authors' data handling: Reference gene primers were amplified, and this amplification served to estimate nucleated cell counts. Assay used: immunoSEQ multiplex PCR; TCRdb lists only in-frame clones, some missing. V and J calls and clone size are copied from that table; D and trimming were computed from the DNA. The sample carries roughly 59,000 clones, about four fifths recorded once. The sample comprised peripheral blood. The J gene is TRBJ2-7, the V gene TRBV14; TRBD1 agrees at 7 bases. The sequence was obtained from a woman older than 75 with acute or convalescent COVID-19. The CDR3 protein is CASSQDPMLRGPYSYEQYF. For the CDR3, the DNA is TGTGCCAGCAGCCAAGATCCAATGTTGAGGGGGCCTTACTCCTACGAGCAGTACTTC.